A single sample gave rise to the 22 T cell receptor beta chains below, sequenced in a study of beta chain features in type 1 diabetes. Study-level results: Among patients with Type 1 diabetes, TCRB CDR3s were moderately but significantly shorter in every one of the four CD4+ subsets.

Their cognate antigens are unknown. Sequencing targeted expressed TCRB transcripts, as all isolated RNA had been reverse transcribed. Clones were sequenced by immunoSEQ multiplex PCR, and TCRdb holds only the in-frame ones, with some missing. The sample holds 640,000 or so clones, around 15% seen once. The sequenced sample consisted of naive CD4+ T cells from blood. All receptors come from a man between 18 and 29 years old with type 1 diabetes.

The chain carries TRBV27 and TRBJ2-2; the D is unclear. The CDR3 consists of 13 residues. Trimming removed 8 bases at V and 5 bases at J, with 12 bases between. Germline V lookup: CDR1 MNHEY, CDR2 SMNVEV (reference sequence). The CDR3 nucleotides read TGTGCCAGCTCTTTTAGCCTGACCGGGGAGCTGTTTTTT. Its translation: CASSFSLTGELFF.

The chain links TRBV30 to TRBJ2-3; D gene ambiguous. Germline V gene lookup returns CDR1 GTSNPN and CDR2 SVGIG (reference sequence). The CDR3 loop spans 15 amino acids. Trimming left V 2 bases short and J 2 bases short, with 14 bases between. In nucleotides, the CDR3 is TGTGCCTGGAGTCAGCTAGGAACTCACACAGATACGCAGTATTTT. Amino acid sequence: CAWSQLGTHTDTQYF.

The V gene is TRBV19, the J gene TRBJ1-1, with 8 nucleotides matching TRBD1. Germline V gene sequence: CDR1 LNHDA, CDR2 SQIVND (reference sequence). This CDR3 spans 15 amino acids. The V segment lost 5 bases and the J segment 2 bases; nucleotides outside the gene matches: 7. The CDR3 DNA is TGTGCCAGTAGTCCCTGGGACAGGATCAACACTGAAGCTTTCTTT. Encoded protein: CASSPWDRINTEAFF.

This clone was observed a handful of times. This chain uses TRBV11-3 with TRBJ2-7; TRBD1 might be the D (5 bases). Germline V gene sequence: CDR1 SGHNT, CDR2 YENEEA. There are 14 residues in the CDR3. Trimming removed 5 bases from V and 2 bases from J, with 13 bases in between. For the CDR3, the DNA is TGTGCCAGCAGCATTCTACAGGAGACCTACGAGCAGTACTTC. Translation: CASSILQETYEQYF.

The chain carries TRBV19 and TRBJ2-7; 8 nucleotides match TRBD1. The CDR3 totals 15 residues. With 3 bases clipped from V and 2 bases from J, the junction kept 6 bases outside the gene matches. Germline V CDR1 and CDR2: LNHDA, SQIVND (reference sequence). The CDR3 is CASSIQDRGPYEQYF. The DNA of the CDR3 is TGTGCCAGTAGTATCCAAGACAGGGGCCCCTACGAGCAGTACTTC. Combining the CDR3 with reference TRBV19 and TRBJ2-7 gives the whole variable domain DGGITQSPKYLFRKEGQNVTLSCEQNLNHDAMYWYRQDPGQGLRLIYYSQIVNDFQKGDIAEGYSVSREKKESFPLTVTSAQKNPTAFYLCASSIQDRGPYEQYFGPGTRLTVT.

This clone came up a few times. The V gene is TRBV7-8, the J gene TRBJ1-6, with unresolved D. CDR1 and CDR2 from the germline V gene are SGHVS and FQNEAQ. Trimming pared 10 bases from V and 3 bases from J, leaving 16 bases between. CDR3 length: 15 amino acids. The CDR3 bases are TGTGCCACCATGATGGGCGAAAGCTATAATTCACCCCTCCACTTT. It is translated as CATMMGESYNSPLHF.

This sequence joins TRBV5-4 and TRBJ2-3; tentative D call: TRBD2 (7 bases). This CDR3 is built from 16 residues. Trimming pared 0 bases from V and 4 bases from J, leaving 15 bases between. Per the germline V gene, CDR1 is SGHNT and CDR2 is YYREEE (reference sequence). The CDR3, as DNA: TGTGCCAGCAGCTTGGAGGCGGGGGCGAACGCAGATACGCAGTATTTT. Translation gives CASSLEAGANADTQYF.

This clone showed up just a few times. CDR3 region: CASSLISGNGYTF. The CDR3 region has the DNA TGTGCCAGCAGCTTAATCTCGGGGAATGGCTACACCTTC. The chain is built from TRBV7-9 and TRBJ1-2; D gene unclear. Germline V lookup: CDR1 SEHNR, CDR2 FQNEAQ (reference sequence). Trimming took off 2 bases at V and 6 bases at J, with 10 bases between the two ends. The length of the CDR3 is 13 residues.

This clone occurred a few times. The gene calls are TRBV11-3 and TRBJ1-1, with D tentatively TRBD1 (6 bases). V was clipped by 5 bases and J by 3 bases, with 10 bases between them. Per the germline V gene, CDR1 is SGHNT and CDR2 is YENEEA. CDR3 length equals 13 residues. The CDR3 coding sequence is TGTGCCAGCAGCCCCGGACAGTACACTGAAGCTTTCTTT. It encodes CASSPGQYTEAFF.

This clone has more than one count but fewer than ten. This chain connects TRBV29-1 to TRBJ1-4, with TRBD1 as a possible D gene (5 bases). Trimming removed 5 bases from V and 1 base from J, with 8 bases in between. This CDR3 has 13 amino acids. CDR1 and CDR2 (germline): SQVTM, ANQGSEA. Written as DNA, the CDR3 is TGCAGCGTTCGGGGGGAAACTAATGAAAAACTGTTTTTT. Protein: CSVRGETNEKLFF.

This clone was seen more than once but under ten times. The genes are TRBV27 and TRBJ2-1; 9 positions match TRBD2. The CDR3 is 15 amino acids. CDR1 is MNHEY and CDR2 is SMNVEV in the germline V gene (reference sequence). The V segment lost 5 bases and the J segment 7 bases; nucleotides outside the gene matches: 9. In DNA, the CDR3 is TGTGCCAGCAGTACCGTCCCGGGACTAGCTAATGAGCAGTTCTTC. As protein: CASSTVPGLANEQFF.

This clone was detected a few times. The chain employs TRBV6-5 and TRBJ1-1, with a possible D match to TRBD1 (6 bases). Germline CDR1 and CDR2: MNHEY and SVGAGI. The CDR3 covers 12 residues. Between the trimmed V and J ends, which lost 5 bases and 7 bases, there was a span of 11 bases. CDR3: CASSPRGLEAFF. The DNA for the CDR3 is TGTGCCAGCAGTCCCCGGGGGCTTGAAGCTTTCTTT.

This rearrangement joins TRBV7-9 to TRBJ1-5; no clear D. Trimming shortened V by 3 bases and J by 1 base, and 7 bases separated the two germline ends. The CDR3 length is 14 residues. CDR1 is SEHNR, CDR2 FQNEAQ, per germline (reference sequence). The CDR3 protein is CASSFEDSNQPQHF. CDR3 coding DNA: TGTGCCAGCAGCTTTGAGGACAGCAATCAGCCCCAGCATTTT.

This clone has more than one count but fewer than ten. The chain employs TRBV2 and TRBJ1-2; D gene ambiguous. V lost 6 bases and J lost 6, with 8 bases in between. CDR1 and CDR2 (germline): SNHLY, FYNNEI. The CDR3 has 11 residues. The CDR3 DNA sequence: TGTGCCAGCAGCTCTGGGGATGGCTACACCTTC. This codes for CASSSGDGYTF.

The chain joins TRBV9 to TRBJ1-4; TRBD1 matches 7 bases. With 4 bases clipped from V and 5 bases from J, the junction kept 8 bases outside the gene matches. Germline V lookup: CDR1 SGDLS, CDR2 YYNGEE. This CDR3 comprises 15 residues. CDR3 amino acids: CASSTRTGVNEKLFF. For the CDR3, the DNA is TGTGCCAGCAGCACCCGGACAGGAGTGAATGAAAAACTGTTTTTT. Using reference TRBV9 and TRBJ1-4 for the parts outside the CDR3, the full variable domain is DSGVTQTPKHLITATGQRVTLRCSPRSGDLSVYWYQQSLDQGLQFLIQYYNGEERAKGNILERFSAQQFPDLHSELNLSSLELGDSALYFCASSTRTGVNEKLFFGSGTQLSVL.

The chain uses TRBV4-1 and TRBJ2-1; D might be TRBD2 (7 bases). Per the germline V gene, CDR1 is MGHRA and CDR2 is YSYEKL. The V and J ends lost 3 bases and 9 bases respectively, with 21 bases between them. The CDR3 has 16 amino acids. CDR3 in DNA: TGCGCCAGCAGCCATCCCCTGGGGGGGGGCAGGGGTGAGCAGTTCTTC. Amino acids: CASSHPLGGGRGEQFF.

This chain connects TRBV29-1 to TRBJ2-7; TRBD1 matches 11 bases. The CDR3 is 12 residues long. CDR1 is SQVTM and CDR2 is ANQGSEA in the germline V gene. Germline trimming cut 7 bases from V and 4 bases from J; bases unmatched to any gene: 3. CDR3 in amino acids: CSGGDRGYEQYF. The DNA for the CDR3 is TGCAGCGGTGGGGACAGGGGGTACGAGCAGTACTTC.

The V and J genes are TRBV7-2 and TRBJ2-3, with 11 bases aligning to TRBD2. There are 14 residues in the CDR3. The trim removed 3 bases at V and 6 bases at J, leaving 2 bases unmatched. Per germline, CDR1 SGHTA and CDR2 FQGNSA. The CDR3 coding sequence is TGTGCCAGCAGCTTTAGCGGGGGGGCGGATACGCAGTATTTT. It encodes CASSFSGGADTQYF.

This chain connects TRBV10-3 to TRBJ2-7; D is unresolved. The V end was cut by 10 bases, the J end by 7 bases, with 23 bases between. This CDR3 is built from 14 residues. Germline CDR1 is ENHRY and CDR2 is SYGVKD. In DNA, the CDR3 is TGTGCCACTTCAAGCTCACTCCAAGGAGAGGAGCAGTACTTC. Its protein product is CATSSSLQGEEQYF.

As DNA, the CDR3 is TGTGCCAGCAGTTTTAGTTGGGGTCCCTACGAGCAGTACTTC. It translates to CASSFSWGPYEQYF. The V call is TRBV27, the J call TRBJ2-7; D uncertain. Germline assignment: CDR1 MNHEY and CDR2 SMNVEV (reference sequence). Deletions cut 3 bases from V and 2 bases from J, with 11 bases between. The CDR3 extends over 14 amino acids.

This clone has only a few counts. This chain joins TRBV11-2 and TRBJ1-1, with no clear D. In germline, CDR1 is SGHAT, CDR2 FQNNGV. The CDR3 loop spans 13 amino acids. Trimming left V 3 bases short and J 0 bases short, with 5 bases between. CDR3 nucleotides: TGTGCCAGCAGCTTTAGGATGAACACTGAAGCTTTCTTT. Translation gives CASSFRMNTEAFF.

This clone was found a few times. The chain joins TRBV7-6 to TRBJ1-4; tentative D call: TRBD1 (5 bases). The CDR3 totals 15 residues. Per germline, CDR1 SGHVS and CDR2 FNYEAQ. Trimming pared 5 bases from V and 8 bases from J, leaving 18 bases between. The CDR3 sequence: CASSPQGALKEKLFF. The CDR3 bases are TGTGCCAGCAGCCCACAAGGGGCTCTCAAGGAAAAACTGTTTTTT.